These 21 T cell receptor beta chains share one sample of origin, sequenced in a study of cytomegalovirus exposure and HLA in healthy donors. PCR used 60 Vbeta primers and 13 Jbeta primers. Sequencing was performed with immunoSEQ multiplex PCR; in TCRdb, only in-frame clones are kept and a portion is missing. This table holds more than 85,000 clones, roughly 73% found once. Sample: PBMCs. These receptor sequences come from a woman aged 40 to 49 in good health and CMV-seropositive.

This sequence joins TRBV28 and TRBJ1-2; D is unclear. The V end lost 4 bases, the J end lost 4 bases, and 7 bases lay between the germline ends. CDR1 is MDHEN, CDR2 SYDVKM, per germline. The CDR3 is made up of 12 amino acids. Here the CDR3 reads CASSSGLYGYTF. The CDR3 DNA sequence: TGTGCCAGCAGTTCAGGACTCTATGGCTACACCTTC.

The V call is TRBV6-6, the J call TRBJ2-7; 13 bases map to TRBD2. CDR1 is MNHNY and CDR2 is SVGAGI in the germline V gene (reference sequence). The CDR3 spans 12 residues. V lost 10 bases, J lost 5 bases, and 2 bases stayed unmatched. CDR3 DNA sequence: TGTGCCACCGGGACTAGCGGGAACGAGCAGTACTTC. This translates into CATGTSGNEQYF.

The J gene is TRBJ2-7, the V gene TRBV28; no firm D call. The V end lost 5 bases, the J end lost 3 bases, and 14 bases lay between the germline ends. The CDR3 is 14 amino acids. Germline CDR1 and CDR2: MDHEN and SYDVKM. The CDR3 region is CASSPLRSHYEQYF. The CDR3 nucleotides read TGTGCCAGCAGTCCCCTGAGGAGTCACTACGAGCAGTACTTC.

This sequence joins TRBV28 and TRBJ2-7; D unclear. The V gene lost 8 bases and the J gene lost 2 bases, with 19 bases spanning the gap. Germline CDR1 reads MDHEN; CDR2 reads SYDVKM. The length of the CDR3 is 15 residues. The CDR3 nucleotides read TGTGCCAGCTTTTCCCCCGGAGCAATTCCCTACGAGCAGTACTTC. It translates to CASFSPGAIPYEQYF.

The V call is TRBV10-3, the J call TRBJ2-7; 7 bases fit TRBD1. After removal of 8 bases from V and 4 bases from J, the junction contained 8 bases not matched to a gene. The length of the CDR3 is 13 residues. Germline loops: CDR1 ENHRY, CDR2 SYGVKD. The CDR3 here is CAIGGQAIYEQYF. As DNA, the CDR3 is TGTGCCATCGGAGGACAGGCTATTTACGAGCAGTACTTC.

The chain couples TRBV6-5 to TRBJ1-2; D may be TRBD1 (6 bases). This CDR3 spans 15 amino acids. Germline V gene lookup returns CDR1 MNHEY and CDR2 SVGAGI. Trimming removed 0 bases at V and 4 bases at J, with 12 bases between. The CDR3 reads CASSYSGGRVYGYTF. In DNA, the CDR3 is TGTGCCAGCAGTTACTCGGGGGGGCGCGTCTATGGCTACACCTTC.

V is TRBV6-5 and J is TRBJ1-1; D ambiguous. Germline assignment: CDR1 MNHEY and CDR2 SVGAGI. CDR3 length equals 14 residues. Trimming took off 5 bases at V and 3 bases at J, with 13 bases between the two ends. DNA for the CDR3: TGTGCCAGCAGTCTGCGCCGGGATGACACTGAAGCTTTCTTT. Translating it yields CASSLRRDDTEAFF.

The chain is built from TRBV7-9 and TRBJ2-7, with 9 positions matching TRBD1. This CDR3 is 13 amino acids long. V lost 4 bases, J lost 4 bases, and 2 bases stayed unmatched. From germline, CDR1 is SEHNR and CDR2 FQNEAQ (reference sequence). CDR3 in DNA: TGTGCCAGCAGCTCCGGGACAGGGTACGAGCAGTACTTC. Translated: CASSSGTGYEQYF.

The rearrangement joins TRBV5-1 to TRBJ2-2, with D maybe TRBD2 (6 bases). The CDR3 consists of 13 residues. The V gene lost 9 bases and the J gene lost 6 bases, with 15 bases spanning the gap. Germline assignment: CDR1 SGHRS and CDR2 YFSETQ. CDR3 DNA: TGCGCCACCGAGGGGAGGTGGTCCGGGGAGCTGTTTTTT. Translated: CATEGRWSGELFF.

The count of this clone is one. The chain joins TRBV7-6 to TRBJ1-4, with 9 bases aligning to TRBD1. V gave up 1 base and J gave up 8 bases; unmatched junction bases: 5. Looked up from germline, CDR1 is SGHVS and CDR2 is FNYEAQ. There are 15 residues in the CDR3. CDR3 sequence reads: CASSLVDRGEEKLFF. Written as DNA, the CDR3 is TGTGCCAGCAGCTTAGTGGACAGGGGTGAGGAAAAACTGTTTTTT.

The chain has TRBV5-1 and TRBJ1-2; TRBD1 might be the D (6 bases). The CDR3 length is 17 residues. Germline CDR1 reads SGHRS; CDR2 reads YFSETQ. V lost 4 bases and J lost 4, with 23 bases in between. The CDR3 coding sequence is TGCGCCAGCAGCAACCCCTTTGACAGGCCTCGGACCTATGGCTACACCTTC. Translating gives CASSNPFDRPRTYGYTF.

The V call is TRBV7-9, the J call TRBJ2-7; 12 bases line up with TRBD2. CDR1 is SEHNR and CDR2 is FQNEAQ in the germline V gene (reference sequence). The V gene end was trimmed by 5 bases and the J gene end by 2 bases; junction bases not matched to a gene: 7. CDR3 length: 16 residues. The CDR3 DNA reads as TGTGCCAGCAGCCCGACTAGCGGGGGAAACACCTACGAGCAGTACTTC. Amino acid sequence: CASSPTSGGNTYEQYF.

This chain links TRBV5-4 with TRBJ2-7, with 10 bases lining up with TRBD2. J gave up 0 bases and V 5 bases, and 5 bases lay outside the gene matches. Germline assignment: CDR1 SGHNT and CDR2 YYREEE (reference sequence). The CDR3 sequence is 15 residues long. CDR3 nucleotides: TGTGCCAGCAGACCAGCGGGAGGGAGCTCCTACGAGCAGTACTTC. It translates to CASRPAGGSSYEQYF.

The chain has TRBV6-5 and TRBJ2-5; D possibly corresponds to TRBD1 (5 bases). Germline V CDR1 and CDR2: MNHEY, SVGAGI. The length of the CDR3 is 14 residues. The V end lost 4 bases, the J end lost 1 base, and 10 bases lay between the germline ends. CDR3 bases: TGTGCCAGCAGTTTTGTGGACACCCAAGAGACCCAGTACTTC. Its protein is CASSFVDTQETQYF.

J is TRBJ2-2 and V is TRBV11-3; 9 nucleotides line up with TRBD2. This CDR3 is built from 16 residues. Germline CDR1 reads SGHNT; CDR2 reads YENEEA. The ends lost 4 bases at V and 4 bases at J; junction bases unmatched: 7. CDR3 DNA sequence: TGTGCCAGCAGCTCTGCGGGAGGGCCGGTCACCGGGGAGCTGTTTTTT. This codes for CASSSAGGPVTGELFF.

This clone appeared a single time. This chain joins TRBV7-2 and TRBJ1-2; 7 positions agree with TRBD1. J gave up 5 bases and V 10 bases, and 13 bases lay outside the gene matches. The CDR3 is made up of 14 amino acids. Germline V gene data show CDR1 as SGHTA and CDR2 as FQGNSA. This chain's CDR3 is CATGQGTALYGYTF. CDR3 bases: TGTGCCACGGGCCAAGGGACAGCCCTTTATGGCTACACCTTC.

The CDR3 DNA is TGTGCCAGCAATTATCGAGGAGGCTACACCTTC. It is translated as CASNYRGGYTF. This chain links TRBV28 with TRBJ1-2, with unresolved D. CDR1 MDHEN and CDR2 SYDVKM come from the germline V gene. V lost 7 bases and J lost 8, with 11 bases in between. The CDR3 runs 11 residues.

The CDR3 sequence: CASSGERGGTQYF. Written as DNA, the CDR3 is TGTGCCAGCAGTGGGGAGCGGGGGGGGACGCAGTATTTT. J is TRBJ2-3 and V is TRBV2; 10 bases agree with TRBD2. The germline gives CDR1 SNHLY, CDR2 FYNNEI. V gave up 4 bases and J gave up 9 bases; unmatched junction bases: 4. CDR3 length equals 13 residues.

This chain links TRBV7-2 with TRBJ1-6; no clear D. This CDR3 spans 15 amino acids. Per the germline V gene, CDR1 is SGHTA and CDR2 is FQGNSA. Trimming removed 3 bases at V and 5 bases at J, with 11 bases between. CDR3 DNA sequence: TGTGCCAGCAGCTTCTCTGGGCCAAATAATTCACCCCTCCACTTT. It encodes CASSFSGPNNSPLHF.

This clone was counted only a few times. The chain joins TRBV7-2 to TRBJ1-6, with a tentative D call TRBD1 (5 bases). Trimming stripped 1 base from V and 7 bases from J, with 11 bases between. Germline values: CDR1 SGHTA, CDR2 FQGNSA. The CDR3 has 15 residues. CDR3: CASSLESTVNSPLHF. The CDR3 DNA reads as TGTGCCAGCAGCTTAGAATCGACAGTCAATTCACCCCTCCACTTT.

The V and J genes are TRBV4-2 and TRBJ1-5, with 10 positions matching TRBD1. J gave up 2 bases and V 4 bases, and 5 bases lay outside the gene matches. The CDR3 loop spans 16 amino acids. From germline, CDR1 is LGHNA and CDR2 YNFKEQ. Here the CDR3 reads CASSRKGTGGNQPQHF. The CDR3 coding sequence is TGTGCCAGCAGCCGAAAAGGGACAGGGGGCAATCAGCCCCAGCATTTT.